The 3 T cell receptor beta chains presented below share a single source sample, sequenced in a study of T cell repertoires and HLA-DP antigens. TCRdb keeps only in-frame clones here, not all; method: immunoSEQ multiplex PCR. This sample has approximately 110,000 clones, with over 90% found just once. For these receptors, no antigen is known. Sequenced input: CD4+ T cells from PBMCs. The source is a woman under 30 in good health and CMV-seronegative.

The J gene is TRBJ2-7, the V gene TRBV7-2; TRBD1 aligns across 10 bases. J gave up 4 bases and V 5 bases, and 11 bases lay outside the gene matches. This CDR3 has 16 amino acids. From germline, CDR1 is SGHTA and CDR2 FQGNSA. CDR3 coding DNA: TGTGCCAGCAGCCAATCCCGGGACAGGGGATCGTACGAGCAGTACTTC. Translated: CASSQSRDRGSYEQYF.

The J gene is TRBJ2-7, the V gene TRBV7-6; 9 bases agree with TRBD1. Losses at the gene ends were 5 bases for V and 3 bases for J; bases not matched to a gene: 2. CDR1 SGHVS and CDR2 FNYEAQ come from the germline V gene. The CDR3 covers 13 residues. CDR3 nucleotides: TGTGCCAGCAGCAGGGACAGGGACTACGAGCAGTACTTC. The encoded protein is CASSRDRDYEQYF.

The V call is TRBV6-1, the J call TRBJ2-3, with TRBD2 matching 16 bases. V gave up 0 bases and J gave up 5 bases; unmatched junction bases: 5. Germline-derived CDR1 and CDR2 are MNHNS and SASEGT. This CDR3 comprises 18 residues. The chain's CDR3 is CASSEAGTSGGVVDTQYF. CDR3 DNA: TGTGCCAGCAGTGAAGCGGGGACTAGCGGGGGGGTCGTAGATACGCAGTATTTT.